This TCR beta chain was observed in a study of blood T cell repertoires in COVID-19. The method was immunoSEQ multiplex PCR; TCRdb's version includes in-frame clones alone and lacks a portion of them. The data contain about 34,000 clones, over 70% of them singletons. Sequencing used peripheral blood. This clonotype was sampled from a man aged 55 to 69 with active COVID-19.

The DNA for the CDR3 is TGTGCCAGCAGTTTTGGCAGCGAGTCCTACGAGCAGTACTTC. Its protein product is CASSFGSESYEQYF. The chain uses TRBV28 and TRBJ2-7, with unresolved D. Germline loops: CDR1 MDHEN, CDR2 SYDVKM. The V end lost 3 bases, the J end lost 1 base, and 10 bases lay between the germline ends. The CDR3 spans 14 residues.